The TCR beta chain described here comes from a study of shared clonotypes between healthy human individuals. The wider study: CD4 naive and CD4 memory each took three plates per donor, while CD8 naive took two and CD8 memory one.

In the case of this clone: The antigen is unknown.

Study outcomes and limitations: Across a handful of donors, naive CD4 shared roughly 5.2%, naive CD8 under 4%, memory CD4 roughly 2.5%, memory CD8 about 0.4%. Represented genetic and exposure-history diversity was restricted by having few donors. Compared with memory subsets, naive subsets generally had larger estimated richness.

Measured with immunoSEQ multiplex PCR; TCRdb has only the in-frame clones, and not every one. The sample has about 1.1 million clones; around 78% are singletons. Germline-derived CDR1 and CDR2 are SGHDT and YYEEEE. V lost 4 bases and J 3 bases, leaving 8 bases between the germline ends. This CDR3 has 13 amino acids. The sample was memory CD4+ T cells from PBMCs. Stated subset: CD45RA-negative fraction. The chain is built from TRBV5-6 and TRBJ2-1; D is unclear. This TCR was sampled from a young man in good health. Some clones in this sample may be carry-over from other donors' samples. This CDR3 is CASSRRLYNEQFF. The CDR3, as DNA: TGTGCCAGCAGCAGGAGACTCTACAATGAGCAGTTCTTC.